This entry lists 32 T cell receptor beta chains sequenced from one sample in a study of T cell repertoires in cytomegalovirus infection. TCRdb called the reads again in MiXCR, with one record for every CDR3 protein. The sample lists under 200,000 distinct CDR3 sequences, roughly a fifth seen once, with roughly 25% in the top ten. Antigens for these TCRs are unknown. Here the sequenced sample was CD8+ T cells from cultured PBMCs, taken from culture after CMV antigen stimulation. The receptors come from a human donor in good health (CMV status not recorded). Some clones in this sample may be carry-over from other donors' samples.

This clonotype was seen only a few times. This chain links TRBV4-1 with TRBJ1-5, with D unresolved. Trimming cost V 0 bases and J 6 bases, with 6 bases left between them. Germline lookup yields CDR1 MGHRA and CDR2 YSYEKL. The CDR3 contains 13 residues. CDR3 sequence reads: CASSQERAQPQHF. The CDR3 nucleotides read TGCGCCAGCAGCCAAGAAAGGGCTCAGCCCCAGCATTTT.

The rearrangement joins TRBV19 to TRBJ2-4; TRBD2 might be the D (5 bases). The length of the CDR3 is 16 residues. Deletions cut 2 bases from V and 0 bases from J, with 11 bases between. Per the germline V gene, CDR1 is LNHDA and CDR2 is SQIVND (reference sequence). This CDR3 is CASSIWGDLAKNIQYF. CDR3 sequence (DNA): TGTGCCAGTAGTATATGGGGAGATTTAGCCAAAAACATTCAGTACTTC.

The chain couples TRBV19 to TRBJ1-2, with TRBD1 matching 7 bases. The ends lost 8 bases at V and 2 bases at J; junction bases unmatched: 8. This CDR3 has 14 amino acids. CDR1 and CDR2 (germline): LNHDA, SQIVND (reference sequence). CDR3: CASGPGQRNYGYTF. As DNA, the CDR3 is TGTGCCAGTGGGCCGGGACAGAGAAACTATGGCTACACCTTC.

The V gene is TRBV6-2 or TRBV6-3, the J gene TRBJ2-3; 11 nucleotides match TRBD2. Losses at the gene ends were 8 bases for V and 2 bases for J; bases not matched to a gene: 6. This CDR3 has 15 residues. CDR1 and CDR2 (germline): MNHEY, SVGEGT. CDR3 DNA sequence: TGTGCCAGCGATACTAGCGGGGGACACACAGATACGCAGTATTTT. This codes for CASDTSGGHTDTQYF.

This clonotype was seen ten or more times. The V and J genes are TRBV12-3 or TRBV12-4 and TRBJ1-5, with D possibly TRBD1 on 5 matching bases. The CDR3 has 12 residues. Trimming pared 8 bases from V and 3 bases from J, leaving 8 bases between. CDR3 in DNA: TGTGCCAGCGGGGACCCCAATCAGCCCCAGCATTTT. Translating it yields CASGDPNQPQHF.

The chain uses TRBV6-2 or TRBV6-3 and TRBJ2-7; unclear D gene. Trimming pared 0 bases from V and 7 bases from J, leaving 7 bases between. The CDR3 consists of 12 residues. CDR1 and CDR2 from the germline V gene are MNHEY and SVGEGT. CDR3 sequence (DNA): TGTGCCAGCAGTTACTCGATACAGGAGCAGTACTTC. It translates to CASSYSIQEQYF.

This clonotype was recorded a few times. The chain carries TRBV6-2 or TRBV6-3 and TRBJ2-2; possibly TRBD1 or TRBD2 for D (6 bases each). CDR1 is MNHEY and CDR2 is SVGEGT in the germline V gene. CDR3 length: 15 amino acids. The V gene lost 7 bases and the J gene lost 4 bases, with 16 bases spanning the gap. The CDR3 loop reads CASTKPGAVTGELFF. DNA for the CDR3: TGTGCCAGCACCAAGCCGGGGGCGGTCACCGGGGAGCTGTTTTTT.

Only a few counts were recorded for this clonotype. The chain joins TRBV7-9 to TRBJ1-4; D is undetermined. V lost 5 bases, J lost 6 bases, and 4 bases lay in between. The CDR3 is made up of 11 amino acids. From germline, CDR1 is SEHNR and CDR2 FQNEAQ (reference sequence). The DNA of the CDR3 is TGTGCCAGCAGCGTCGATGAAAAACTGTTTTTT. Translating it yields CASSVDEKLFF.

In its sample, this clonotype was seen many times. V is TRBV7-6 and J is TRBJ1-1; tentatively, D is TRBD1 (5 bases). V lost 5 bases, J lost 5 bases, and 9 bases lay in between. The CDR3 length is 12 residues. Germline V gene lookup returns CDR1 SGHVS and CDR2 FNYEAQ. The CDR3 here is CASSQGETEAFF. The CDR3 nucleotides are TGTGCCAGCAGCCAAGGGGAGACTGAAGCTTTCTTT.

The chain employs TRBV29-1 and TRBJ2-7; D remains ambiguous. V was trimmed by 4 bases and J by 2 bases, leaving 9 bases between them. Germline V gene lookup returns CDR1 SQVTM and CDR2 ANQGSEA. This CDR3 is built from 12 residues. CDR3 loop: CSVVGRTYEQYF. In nucleotides, the CDR3 is TGCAGCGTTGTCGGCAGAACCTACGAGCAGTACTTC.

This clonotype was picked up a small number of times. V and J are TRBV7-6 and TRBJ2-3; 8 nucleotides agree with TRBD1. This CDR3 is built from 15 residues. V dropped 5 bases and J dropped 2; count of bases not matched to a gene: 6. Germline V gene sequence: CDR1 SGHVS, CDR2 FNYEAQ. CDR3 loop: CASSLETGDTDTQYF. The DNA for the CDR3 is TGTGCCAGCAGCCTCGAGACAGGGGACACAGATACGCAGTATTTT.

The rearrangement links TRBV11-2 to TRBJ2-1, with D possibly TRBD1 on 6 matching bases. The CDR3 spans 14 residues. Trimming stripped 6 bases from V and 3 bases from J, with 12 bases between. Germline lookup yields CDR1 SGHAT and CDR2 FQNNGV. The DNA of the CDR3 is TGTGCCAGCAGTATCAGGGGTAACTACAATGAGCAGTTCTTC. Its protein is CASSIRGNYNEQFF.

This clonotype appeared many times. V is TRBV7-2 and J is TRBJ1-4; D is unresolved. V lost 0 bases to trimming and J lost 5 bases, with 10 bases between them. Germline CDR1 SGHTA, CDR2 FQGNSA. CDR3 size: 15 residues. Written as DNA, the CDR3 is TGTGCCAGCAGCTTAGCGCACAGCCTCAATGAAAAACTGTTTTTT. This encodes CASSLAHSLNEKLFF. The full variable domain, completed using reference TRBV7-2 and TRBJ1-4, is GAGVSQSPSNKVTEKGKDVELRCDPISGHTALYWYRQSLGQGLEFLIYFQGNSAPDKSGLPSDRFSAERTGGSVSTLTIQRTQQEDSAVYLCASSLAHSLNEKLFFGSGTQLSVL.

The chain employs TRBV4-1 and TRBJ2-7; 8 nucleotides align to TRBD1. CDR1 is MGHRA, CDR2 YSYEKL, per germline. CDR3 size: 13 residues. Losses at the gene ends were 2 bases for V and 6 bases for J; bases not matched to a gene: 3. The CDR3 region is CASSQSGGAEQYF. The CDR3 DNA reads TGCGCCAGCAGCCAATCAGGGGGCGCCGAGCAGTACTTC.

V gene TRBV15 combines with J gene TRBJ2-4; 8 bases map to TRBD1. The CDR3 is 13 amino acids. CDR1 LNHNV and CDR2 YYDKDF come from the germline V gene (reference sequence). Trimming took 4 bases from V and 10 from J; bases not matched to a gene: 6. The CDR3, as DNA: TGTGCCACCAGCAAAGGACAGGGTGGGATTCAGTACTTC. Translation gives CATSKGQGGIQYF. The whole variable domain, remainder taken from reference TRBV15 and TRBJ2-4, is DAMVIQNPRYQVTQFGKPVTLSCSQTLNHNVMYWYQQKSSQAPKLLFHYYDKDFNNEADTPDNFQSRRPNTSFCFLDIRSPGLGDTAMYLCATSKGQGGIQYFGAGTRLSVL.

This clonotype was observed a handful of times. In DNA, the CDR3 is TGTGCCAGCAGCCCTTCCACTAGCGGGGGGGGAGCCAAAAACATTCAGTACTTC. Its translation is CASSPSTSGGGAKNIQYF. V usage is TRBV7-2 and J usage is TRBJ2-4, with TRBD2 matching 13 bases. With V trimmed by 5 bases and J by 0 bases, 7 bases remained unmatched. This CDR3 comprises 18 residues. Germline V gives CDR1 SGHTA, CDR2 FQGNSA.

About this clonotype: One junction end does not reproduce the germline sequence, and a read error may be involved. V gene TRBV4-1 combines with J gene TRBJ1-4; D possibly corresponds to TRBD1 (6 bases). There are 15 residues in the CDR3. Per the germline V gene, CDR1 is MGHRA and CDR2 is YSYEKL. CDR3 region: CASSQDLRTARKLFF. In nucleotides, the CDR3 is TGCGCCAGCAGCCAAGACCTCAGGACAGCAAGGAAACTATTTTTT.

The chain uses TRBV15 and TRBJ2-5; TRBD1 matches 8 bases. CDR1 is LNHNV, CDR2 YYDKDF, per germline (reference sequence). The CDR3 totals 16 residues. Trimming took 5 bases from V and 4 from J; bases not matched to a gene: 12. CDR3 sequence: CATSLLEAGGLETQYF. The CDR3 DNA reads TGTGCCACCAGCCTCCTCGAGGCAGGGGGCCTAGAGACCCAGTACTTC. The full variable domain, with the rest looked up from reference TRBV15 and TRBJ2-5, is DAMVIQNPRYQVTQFGKPVTLSCSQTLNHNVMYWYQQKSSQAPKLLFHYYDKDFNNEADTPDNFQSRRPNTSFCFLDIRSPGLGDTAMYLCATSLLEAGGLETQYFGPGTRLLVL.

The chain links TRBV7-2 to TRBJ1-2, with 9 bases aligning to TRBD1. CDR3 size: 16 residues. Germline V CDR1 and CDR2: SGHTA, FQGNSA. After removal of 3 bases from V and 5 bases from J, the junction contained 10 bases not matched to a gene. The CDR3 sequence is CASSFITQGARYGYTF. CDR3 coding DNA: TGTGCCAGCAGCTTCATAACACAGGGGGCTCGATATGGCTACACCTTC.

This clonotype occurred a few times. V is TRBV6-2 or TRBV6-3 and J is TRBJ1-5, with D possibly matching TRBD1 (5 bases). CDR3 length: 16 amino acids. V shed 5 bases and J shed 4 bases, with 18 bases lying between them. Germline CDR1 is MNHEY and CDR2 is SVGEGT. CDR3 nucleotides: TGTGCCAGCAGTGGACAAAGGGGCCAAATAAATCAGCCCCAGCATTTT. It codes for CASSGQRGQINQPQHF.

This sequence joins TRBV20-1 and TRBJ2-7; no clear D. The CDR3 runs 15 residues. Germline CDR1 and CDR2: DFQATT and SNEGSKA (reference sequence). V shed 1 base and J shed 2 bases, with 15 bases lying between them. The CDR3 loop reads CSARGDRSSTYEQYF. In DNA form, the CDR3 reads TGCAGTGCTAGAGGCGACCGATCCTCCACCTACGAGCAGTACTTC.

The table lists this clonotype with a few counts. The genes are TRBV27 and TRBJ1-2; D uncertain. V was clipped by 0 bases and J by 1 base, with 6 bases between them. Germline CDR1 and CDR2: MNHEY and SMNVEV (reference sequence). The CDR3 extends over 14 amino acids. The CDR3 region has the DNA TGTGCCAGCAGTTTATCCAGGTTTAACTATGGCTACACCTTC. This translates into CASSLSRFNYGYTF.

This clonotype was picked up a small number of times. The junction differs from germline at one of its ends, possibly a read error. This chain joins TRBV6-2 or TRBV6-3 and TRBJ2-3; 7 nucleotides line up with TRBD2. The CDR3 runs to 15 residues. The V gene's germline CDR1 is MNHEY and CDR2 SVGEGT. The DNA for the CDR3 is TGTGCCAGCAGTTACTTGGGGGGGAGCACGGATACGCAGTATTTT. The encoded protein is CASSYLGGSTDTQYF.

In its sample, this clonotype was seen many times. The rearrangement joins TRBV7-2 to TRBJ1-2; no firm D call. The germline V gene encodes CDR1 SGHTA and CDR2 FQGNSA. CDR3 size: 15 residues. The germline V and J ends were trimmed by 7 bases and 5 bases, with 20 bases remaining between them. The CDR3: CASTPLERTWYGYTF. CDR3 DNA: TGTGCCAGCACCCCATTAGAGAGGACTTGGTATGGCTACACCTTC.

J is TRBJ2-1 and V is TRBV7-2; maybe TRBD1 (6 bases). The CDR3 is 13 amino acids. Trimming removed 11 bases at V and 8 bases at J, with 19 bases between. Germline lookup yields CDR1 SGHTA and CDR2 FQGNSA. The CDR3 DNA reads TGTGCCTATCTAGGTCCTGGGGGCGATGAGCAGTTCTTC. It translates to CAYLGPGGDEQFF.

CDR3 coding DNA: TGTGCCAGCAGCGGTACCGGGACCGGGAACACCGGGGAGCTGTTTTTT. Its translation is CASSGTGTGNTGELFF. The J gene is TRBJ2-2, the V gene TRBV9; the D gene could be TRBD1 or TRBD2 (5 bases each). CDR3 length: 16 residues. Germline V gives CDR1 SGDLS, CDR2 YYNGEE. Trimming removed 3 bases at V and 1 base at J, with 13 bases between.

The rearrangement joins TRBV29-1 to TRBJ1-3, with D unresolved. This CDR3 comprises 16 residues. Germline assignment: CDR1 SQVTM and CDR2 ANQGSEA. The V and J ends lost 6 bases and 0 bases respectively, with 18 bases between them. The CDR3 nucleotides read TGCAGCGTGCGGGCTTGGAGGAAAGACTCTGGAAACACCATATATTTT. Its translation is CSVRAWRKDSGNTIYF.

V and J are TRBV13 and TRBJ1-4; TRBD1 aligns across 8 bases. This CDR3 is 16 amino acids long. Germline V gives CDR1 PRHDT, CDR2 FYEKMQ (reference sequence). Trimming took 4 bases from V and 4 from J; bases not matched to a gene: 8. The CDR3 region has the DNA TGTGCCAGCAGCTCCTCCCCGGGACAGGTTAATGAAAAACTGTTTTTT. This encodes CASSSSPGQVNEKLFF.

The chain employs TRBV30 and TRBJ2-2; 7 positions match TRBD1. Germline V gene data show CDR1 as GTSNPN and CDR2 as SVGIG (reference sequence). V shed 4 bases and J 5 bases; nucleotides not matched to a gene: 7. This CDR3 has 14 amino acids. The CDR3: CAWISDRETGELFF. The CDR3 coding sequence is TGTGCCTGGATATCTGACAGGGAAACCGGGGAGCTGTTTTTT.

This clonotype was counted only a few times. This chain links TRBV7-2 with TRBJ2-7; 9 bases line up with TRBD1. Unmatched junction bases numbered 19, after V lost 2 bases and J lost 5 bases. Germline CDR1 is SGHTA and CDR2 is FQGNSA. This CDR3 comprises 19 residues. DNA of the CDR3: TGTGCCAGCAGCTTAATGCCCGGCCTCATCCGGGACAGGGATAACGAGCAGTACTTC. Protein product: CASSLMPGLIRDRDNEQYF.

This sequence joins TRBV7-4 and TRBJ2-3, with D perhaps TRBD2 (6 bases). This CDR3 region has 14 residues. The V gene lost 8 bases and the J gene lost 1 base, with 13 bases spanning the gap. Per the germline V gene, CDR1 is SGHVT and CDR2 is SQSDAQ. DNA of the CDR3: TGTGCCAGCGCTGGGCCGGGGGGCACAGATACGCAGTATTTT. Protein product: CASAGPGGTDTQYF.

This clonotype was observed at least ten times. This sequence joins TRBV7-9 and TRBJ1-2, with unresolved D. Looked up from germline, CDR1 is SEHNR and CDR2 is FQNEAQ (reference sequence). V gave up 2 bases and J gave up 8 bases, with 9 bases separating them. This CDR3 has 12 residues. CDR3 residues: CASSLNGRGYTF. Here the CDR3 DNA reads TGTGCCAGCAGCTTAAACGGAAGGGGCTACACCTTC.